A selection of T cell receptor beta chains follows, all from one sample in a study of cytomegalovirus exposure and HLA in healthy donors. Produced via immunoSEQ multiplex PCR; TCRdb's table is partial and in-frame only. Here the sample spans some 99,000 clones, roughly 79% being singletons. Sequencing was done on a sample of PBMCs. The receptors were sampled from a man in his forties in good health and CMV-seronegative. CDR3s include the opening cysteine and the closing phenylalanine or tryptophan. The D gene is left open where the match is weak. Clone size, where shown, is once, few, many, or a class for clones that have expanded.

V: TRBV11-2; D: .; J: TRBJ2-5; size: .; DNA: TGTGCCAGCAGCTTAGAGAGAGCGGGCCAAGAGACCCAGTACTTC; CDR3: CASSLERAGQETQYF
V: TRBV7-2; D: .; J: TRBJ2-7; size: few; DNA: TGTGCCAGCAGCTTTGCCGGTTTCGAGCAGTACTTC; CDR3: CASSFAGFEQYF
V: TRBV13; D: .; J: TRBJ2-5; size: .; DNA: TGTGCCAGCAGCTTATGGTTGGAGTCCCAAGAGACCCAGTACTTC; CDR3: CASSLWLESQETQYF
V: TRBV6-5; D: .; J: TRBJ1-2; size: .; DNA: TGTGCCAGCACCCAGTTCTTCGATGGCTACACCTTC; CDR3: CASTQFFDGYTF
V: TRBV7-9; D: .; J: TRBJ1-2; size: .; DNA: TGTGCCAGCAGCCCACGGGTCTATGGCTACACCTTC; CDR3: CASSPRVYGYTF
V: TRBV7-9; D: .; J: TRBJ1-4; size: .; DNA: TGTTCCAGCAGCTTACGTCGGGGAGCTGCAACTAATGAAAAACTGTTTTTT; CDR3: CSSSLRRGAATNEKLFF
V: TRBV7-2; D: TRBD2; J: TRBJ2-1; size: .; DNA: TGTGCCAGCAGCTTAGCCCTAGCGGGCCTCAATGAGCAGTTCTTC; CDR3: CASSLALAGLNEQFF
V: TRBV28; D: .; J: TRBJ1-6; size: .; DNA: TGTGCCAGCAGTTTATTTACAGGCGTCGGTCACTCACCCCTCCACTTT; CDR3: CASSLFTGVGHSPLHF
V: TRBV4-2; D: .; J: TRBJ1-1; size: .; DNA: TGTGCCACGAAGGGGGACACGGGTGCTTCTGAAGCTTTCTTT; CDR3: CATKGDTGASEAFF
V: TRBV5-3; D: TRBD1; J: TRBJ1-6; size: .; DNA: TGTGCCAGAAGACTGACAGGGGGCAATTCACCCCTCCACTTT; CDR3: CARRLTGGNSPLHF
V: TRBV4-1; D: .; J: TRBJ1-5; size: .; DNA: TGCGCCAGCAGCCAAGAATCTAGTGAAGGGGTCGGCAATCAGCCCCAGCATTTT; CDR3: CASSQESSEGVGNQPQHF
V: TRBV6-5; D: TRBD2; J: TRBJ2-1; size: once; DNA: TGTGCCAGCTGTCCCGACGGGAGGGTGCGCAATGAGCAGTTCTTC; CDR3: CASCPDGRVRNEQFF
V: TRBV29-1; D: TRBD2; J: TRBJ2-1; size: .; DNA: TGCAGCCTGGGGGGGAGGGCCGGAGGGGATGAGCAGTTCTTC; CDR3: CSLGGRAGGDEQFF
V: TRBV6-5; D: TRBD1; J: TRBJ1-1; size: .; DNA: TGTGCCAGCAGTTACTCTCGACAGGGGGACACTGAAGCTTTCTTT; CDR3: CASSYSRQGDTEAFF
V: TRBV5-5; D: TRBD1; J: TRBJ1-6; size: .; DNA: TGTGCCAGCAGCGACCGGGACAGGGGCGTCAATTCACCCCTCCACTTT; CDR3: CASSDRDRGVNSPLHF
V: TRBV27; D: TRBD1; J: TRBJ2-7; size: .; DNA: TGTGCCAGCAGTACCATTACGGGACAGGCCCCCTACGAGCAGTACTTC; CDR3: CASSTITGQAPYEQYF
V: TRBV7-9; D: .; J: TRBJ1-5; size: .; DNA: TGTGCCAGCAGCTTAGTGTCGCAGACAGGACTTACTAGCAATCAGCCCCAGCATTTT; CDR3: CASSLVSQTGLTSNQPQHF
V: TRBV19; D: .; J: TRBJ1-5; size: .; DNA: TGTGCCAGTAGTATTCGGCAGGGCCAAGGTCTAGTTCAGCCCCAGCATTTT; CDR3: CASSIRQGQGLVQPQHF
V: TRBV14; D: TRBD2; J: TRBJ2-1; size: .; DNA: TGTGCCAGCAGCCCCCCCGGACTAGCGGGAGGGGTGCAGTTCTTC; CDR3: CASSPPGLAGGVQFF
V: TRBV18; D: .; J: TRBJ1-4; size: .; DNA: TGTGCCAGCTCACCACGTGAGAGACTTAATGAAAAACTGTTTTTT; CDR3: CASSPRERLNEKLFF
V: TRBV7-9; D: TRBD1; J: TRBJ1-4; size: few; DNA: TGTGCCAGCAGCGCGACAGGGACAACTAATGAAAAACTGTTTTTT; CDR3: CASSATGTTNEKLFF
V: TRBV7-2; D: TRBD2; J: TRBJ2-1; size: .; DNA: TGTGCCAGCAGCCCACCGGGACTAGCGGGGTACAATGAGCAGTTCTTC; CDR3: CASSPPGLAGYNEQFF
V: TRBV6-1; D: .; J: TRBJ2-3; size: .; DNA: TGTGCGACTACCATAGGAGCAGATACGCAGTATTTT; CDR3: CATTIGADTQYF
V: TRBV29-1; D: .; J: TRBJ1-1; size: .; DNA: TGCAGCGCCATTCTGGGGCTGAACACTGAAGCTTTCTTT; CDR3: CSAILGLNTEAFF
V: TRBV7-2; D: TRBD1; J: TRBJ2-7; size: .; DNA: TGTGCCAGCAGCGCCCGGGACAGTTCCTACGAGCAGTACTTC; CDR3: CASSARDSSYEQYF
V: TRBV30; D: TRBD2; J: TRBJ2-1; size: .; DNA: TGTGCCTGGAGCGGTTTAGGACTAGCGGGATTAAGCTCCTACAATGAGCAGTTCTTC; CDR3: CAWSGLGLAGLSSYNEQFF